Listed below are T cell receptor beta chains from one sample, sequenced in a study of cytomegalovirus exposure and HLA in healthy donors. Data came from immunoSEQ multiplex PCR; TCRdb stores just in-frame clones and leaves some out. The sample has under 200,000 clones, roughly 80% seen once. The specimen was PBMCs. These receptors were taken from a male donor in good health and CMV-seronegative. The conserved cysteine and the conserved F or W are not part of the CDR3 here. D genes are given only for firm matches.

v_gene: TRBV5-1; d_gene: NA; j_gene: TRBJ1-1; CDR3aa: ASSFTANTEAF
v_gene: TRBV6-5; d_gene: NA; j_gene: TRBJ1-6; CDR3aa: ASSYSGGSSPLH
v_gene: TRBV9; d_gene: TRBD1; j_gene: TRBJ2-5; CDR3aa: ASSPGTGGAGETQY
v_gene: TRBV27; d_gene: TRBD1; j_gene: TRBJ1-1; CDR3aa: ASSFGTGWGTEAF
v_gene: TRBV27; d_gene: NA; j_gene: TRBJ2-7; CDR3aa: ASSKLSGIEQY
v_gene: TRBV5-1; d_gene: TRBD1; j_gene: TRBJ1-2; CDR3aa: ASSFGTGRWGYT
v_gene: TRBV27; d_gene: TRBD1; j_gene: TRBJ1-3; CDR3aa: ASSLQGAAGNTIY
v_gene: TRBV29-1; d_gene: TRBD2; j_gene: TRBJ2-1; CDR3aa: SGLTSGGTYNEQF
v_gene: TRBV12-5; d_gene: NA; j_gene: TRBJ2-7; CDR3aa: ASGQGLREQY
v_gene: TRBV19; d_gene: NA; j_gene: TRBJ2-2; CDR3aa: ASSINFGVTGELF
v_gene: TRBV2; d_gene: NA; j_gene: TRBJ1-2; CDR3aa: ASSAGLKIYGYT